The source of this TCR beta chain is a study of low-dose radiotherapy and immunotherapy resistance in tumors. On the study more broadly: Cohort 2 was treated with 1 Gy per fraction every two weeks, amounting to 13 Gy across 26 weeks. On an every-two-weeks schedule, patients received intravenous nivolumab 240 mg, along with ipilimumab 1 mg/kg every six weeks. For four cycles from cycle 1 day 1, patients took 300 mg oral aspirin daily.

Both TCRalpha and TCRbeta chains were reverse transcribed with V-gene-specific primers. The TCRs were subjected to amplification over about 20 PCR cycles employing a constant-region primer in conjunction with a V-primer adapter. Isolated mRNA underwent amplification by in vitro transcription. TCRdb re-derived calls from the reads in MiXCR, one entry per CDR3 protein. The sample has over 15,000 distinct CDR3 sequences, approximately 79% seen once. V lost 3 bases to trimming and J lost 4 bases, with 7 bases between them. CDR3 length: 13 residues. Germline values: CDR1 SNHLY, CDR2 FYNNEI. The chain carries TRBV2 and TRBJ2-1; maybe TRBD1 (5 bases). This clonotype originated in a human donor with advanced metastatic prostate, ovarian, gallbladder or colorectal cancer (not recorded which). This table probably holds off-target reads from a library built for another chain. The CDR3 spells CASSEGPYNEQFF. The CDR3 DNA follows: TGTGCCAGCAGTGAGGGGCCGTACAATGAGCAGTTCTTC.